This TCR beta chain was found in a study of T cell responses to AZD1222 COVID-19 vaccine. Per germline, CDR1 SQVTM and CDR2 ANQGSEA. Trimming took 4 bases from V and 6 from J, leaving 15 bases between them. CDR3 length: 13 residues. Assay: immunoSEQ multiplex PCR; the TCRdb copy retains only in-frame clones and omits some. The data show roughly 120,000 clones, with about 91% seen just once and 1.5% to 2% held by the top ten. The sequencing used peripheral blood, collected 28 days after the second AZD1222 dose. This clonotype was obtained from an adult who received the AZD1222 COVID-19 vaccine. This chain uses TRBV29-1 with TRBJ1-2; unclear D gene. The CDR3 here is CSVGYRAGNGYTF. The CDR3 coding sequence is TGCAGCGTTGGGTACCGGGCGGGAAATGGCTACACCTTC.